The source of this T cell receptor beta chain is a study of identical twins. Points from the study as a whole: Model-predicted out-of-frame TCR alpha sharing fell below observed values in monozygotic twins.

Healthy Caucasian individuals made up all the donors. This clonotype has at least ten counts. Its antigen is not known. The V segment lost 4 bases and the J segment 4 bases; nucleotides outside the gene matches: 6. CDR3 length equals 14 residues. Germline V gene sequence: CDR1 LGHDT, CDR2 YNNKEL (reference sequence). A universal primer site was created by template switching, with the cDNA bearing unique molecular identifiers. In TCRdb, the 5' RACE reads were re-called with MiXCR into one record per CDR3 protein. The sample lists 150,000 or so distinct CDR3 sequences; around 3.5% were seen once. The V call is TRBV3-1, the J call TRBJ2-5; 7 nucleotides agree with TRBD2. The receptor was isolated from a man between 18 and 35 years old in good health. Specimen: memory T cells sorted from blood. The CDR3 DNA reads as TGTGCCAGCAGCCTACGGTGGGGGGGAGAGACCCAGTACTTC. This encodes CASSLRWGGETQYF.